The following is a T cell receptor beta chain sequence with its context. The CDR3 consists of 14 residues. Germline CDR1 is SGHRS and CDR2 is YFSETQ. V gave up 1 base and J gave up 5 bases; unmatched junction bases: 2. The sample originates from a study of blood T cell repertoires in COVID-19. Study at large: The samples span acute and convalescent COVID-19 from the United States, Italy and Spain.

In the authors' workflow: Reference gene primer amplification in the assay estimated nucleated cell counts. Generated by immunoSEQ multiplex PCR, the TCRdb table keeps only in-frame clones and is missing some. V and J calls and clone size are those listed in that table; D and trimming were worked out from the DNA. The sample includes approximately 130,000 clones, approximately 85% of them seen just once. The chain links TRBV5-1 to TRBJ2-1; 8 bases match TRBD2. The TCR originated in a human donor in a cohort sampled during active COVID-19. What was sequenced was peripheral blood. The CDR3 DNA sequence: TGCGCCAGCAGCTTGACTAGCGGAAACAATGAGCAGTTCTTC. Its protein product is CASSLTSGNNEQFF.